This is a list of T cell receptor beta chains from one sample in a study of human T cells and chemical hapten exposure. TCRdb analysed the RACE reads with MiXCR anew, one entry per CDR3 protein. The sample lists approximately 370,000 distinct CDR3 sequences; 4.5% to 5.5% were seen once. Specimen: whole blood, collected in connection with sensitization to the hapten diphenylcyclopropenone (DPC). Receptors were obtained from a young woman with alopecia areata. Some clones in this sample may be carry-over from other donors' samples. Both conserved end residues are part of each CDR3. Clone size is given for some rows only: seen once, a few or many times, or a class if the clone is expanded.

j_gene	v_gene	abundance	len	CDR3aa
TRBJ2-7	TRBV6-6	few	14	CASSRDPSSYEQYF
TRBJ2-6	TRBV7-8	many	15	CASSRGPSGANVLTF
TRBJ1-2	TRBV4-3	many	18	CASSQHTSKKAGDYGYTF
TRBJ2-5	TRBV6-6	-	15	CASSYGGQGGETQYF
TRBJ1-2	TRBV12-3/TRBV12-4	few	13	CASSSAHSYGYTF
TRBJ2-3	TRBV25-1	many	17	CASSEKVGTSRPDTQYF
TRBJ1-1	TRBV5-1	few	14	CASSLGRGSPEAFF
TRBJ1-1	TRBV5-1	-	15	CACSSWTGLNTEAFF
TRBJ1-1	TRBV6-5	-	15	CASSYSLTGNTEAFF
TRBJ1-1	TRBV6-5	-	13	CASSRAPSTEAFF
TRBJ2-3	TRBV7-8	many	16	CASSRDRLAGGQTQYF
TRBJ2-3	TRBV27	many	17	CASSLSFWDRATDTQYF
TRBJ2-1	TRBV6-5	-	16	CASSYSSWGSYNEQFF
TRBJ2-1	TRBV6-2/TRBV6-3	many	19	CASTIPLEGILSSYNEQFF